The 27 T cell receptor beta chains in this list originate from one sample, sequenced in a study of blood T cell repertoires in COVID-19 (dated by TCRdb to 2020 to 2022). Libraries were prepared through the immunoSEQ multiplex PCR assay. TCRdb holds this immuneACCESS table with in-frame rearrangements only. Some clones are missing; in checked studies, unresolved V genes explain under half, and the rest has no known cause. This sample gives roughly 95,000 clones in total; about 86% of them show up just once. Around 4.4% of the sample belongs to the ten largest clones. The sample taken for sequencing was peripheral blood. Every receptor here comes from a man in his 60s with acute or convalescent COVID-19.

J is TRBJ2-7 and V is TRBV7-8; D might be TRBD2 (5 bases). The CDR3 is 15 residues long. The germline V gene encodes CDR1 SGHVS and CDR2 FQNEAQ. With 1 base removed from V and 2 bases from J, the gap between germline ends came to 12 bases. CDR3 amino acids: CASSLVLGSTYEQYF. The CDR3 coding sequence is TGTGCCAGCAGCTTAGTCCTGGGGAGCACCTACGAGCAGTACTTC.

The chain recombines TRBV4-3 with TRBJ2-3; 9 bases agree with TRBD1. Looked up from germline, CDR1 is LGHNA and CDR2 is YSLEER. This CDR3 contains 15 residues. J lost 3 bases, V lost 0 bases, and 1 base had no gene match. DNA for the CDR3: TGCGCCAGCAGCCAAGAGGGGACAGGGACAGATACGCAGTATTTT. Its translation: CASSQEGTGTDTQYF.

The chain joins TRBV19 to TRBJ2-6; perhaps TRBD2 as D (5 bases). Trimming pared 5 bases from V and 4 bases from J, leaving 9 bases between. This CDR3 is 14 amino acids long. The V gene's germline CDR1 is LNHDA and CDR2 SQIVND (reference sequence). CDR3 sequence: CASSRGAGANVLTF. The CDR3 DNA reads TGTGCCAGTAGTCGGGGAGCGGGGGCCAACGTCCTGACTTTC.

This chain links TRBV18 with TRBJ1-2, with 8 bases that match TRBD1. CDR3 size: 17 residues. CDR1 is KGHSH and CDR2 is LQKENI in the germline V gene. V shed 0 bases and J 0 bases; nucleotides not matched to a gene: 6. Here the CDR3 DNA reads TGTGCCAGCTCACCACCTGGGACAGGCACTGCTAACTATGGCTACACCTTC. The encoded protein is CASSPPGTGTANYGYTF. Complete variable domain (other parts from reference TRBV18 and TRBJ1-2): NAGVMQNPRHLVRRRGQEARLRCSPMKGHSHVYWYRQLPEEGLKFMVYLQKENIIDESGMPKERFSAEFPKEGPSILRIQQVVRGDSAAYFCASSPPGTGTANYGYTFGSGTRLTVV.

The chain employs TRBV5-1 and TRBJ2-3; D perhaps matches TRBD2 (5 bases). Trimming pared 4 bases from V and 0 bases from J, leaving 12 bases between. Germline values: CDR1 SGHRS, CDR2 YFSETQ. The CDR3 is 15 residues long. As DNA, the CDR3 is TGCGCCAGCAGCCGAGGGTCGAGAAGCACAGATACGCAGTATTTT. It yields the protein CASSRGSRSTDTQYF.

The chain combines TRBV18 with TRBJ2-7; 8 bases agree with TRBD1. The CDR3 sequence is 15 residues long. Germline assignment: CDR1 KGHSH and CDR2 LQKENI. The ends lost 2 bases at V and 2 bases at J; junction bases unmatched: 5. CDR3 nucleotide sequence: TGTGCCAGCTCACCAGGACAGGGTGGGCCCTACGAGCAGTACTTC. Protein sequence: CASSPGQGGPYEQYF.

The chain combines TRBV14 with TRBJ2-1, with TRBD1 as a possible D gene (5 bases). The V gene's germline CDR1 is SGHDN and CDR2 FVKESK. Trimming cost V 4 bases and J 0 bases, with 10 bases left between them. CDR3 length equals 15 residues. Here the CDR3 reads CASSLRQSSYNEQFF. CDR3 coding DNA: TGTGCCAGCAGCCTTAGACAGAGCTCCTACAATGAGCAGTTCTTC.

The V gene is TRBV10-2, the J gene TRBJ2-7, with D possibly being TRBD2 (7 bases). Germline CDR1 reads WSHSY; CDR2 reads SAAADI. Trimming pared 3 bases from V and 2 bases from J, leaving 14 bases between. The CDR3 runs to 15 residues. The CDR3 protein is CASSDPVGGAYEQYF. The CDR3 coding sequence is TGCGCCAGCAGTGACCCCGTAGGGGGGGCCTACGAGCAGTACTTC.

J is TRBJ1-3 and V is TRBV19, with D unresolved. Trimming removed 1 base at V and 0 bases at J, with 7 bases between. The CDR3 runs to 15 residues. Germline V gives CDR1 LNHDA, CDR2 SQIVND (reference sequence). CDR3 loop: CASSIGESSGNTIYF. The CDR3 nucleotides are TGTGCCAGTAGTATAGGAGAGAGCTCTGGAAACACCATATATTTT.

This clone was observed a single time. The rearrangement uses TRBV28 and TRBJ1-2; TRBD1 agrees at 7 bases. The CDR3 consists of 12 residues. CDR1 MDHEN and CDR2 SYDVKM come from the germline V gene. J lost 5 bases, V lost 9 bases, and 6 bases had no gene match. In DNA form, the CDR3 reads TGTGCCAGTACGACAGGGTCGTATGGCTACACCTTC. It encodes CASTTGSYGYTF.

The CDR3 region is CATSDGAGDGETQYF. The CDR3 DNA follows: TGTGCCACCAGTGATGGCGCAGGGGACGGAGAGACCCAGTACTTC. V usage is TRBV24-1 and J usage is TRBJ2-5; possibly TRBD1 for D (6 bases). Trimming cost V 3 bases and J 4 bases, with 14 bases left between them. The CDR3 consists of 15 residues. Germline CDR1 KGHDR, CDR2 SFDVKD.

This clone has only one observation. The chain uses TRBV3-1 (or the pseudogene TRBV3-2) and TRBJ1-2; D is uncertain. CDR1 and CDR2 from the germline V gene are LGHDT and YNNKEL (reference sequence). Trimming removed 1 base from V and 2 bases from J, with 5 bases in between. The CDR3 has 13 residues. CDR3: CASSQALNYGYTF. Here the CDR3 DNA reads TGTGCCAGCAGCCAAGCCCTCAACTATGGCTACACCTTC.

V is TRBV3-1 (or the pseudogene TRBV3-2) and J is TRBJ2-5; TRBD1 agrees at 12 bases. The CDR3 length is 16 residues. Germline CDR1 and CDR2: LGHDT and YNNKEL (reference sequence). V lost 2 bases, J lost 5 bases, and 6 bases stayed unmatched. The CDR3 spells CASSQRDRGRLETQYF. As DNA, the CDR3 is TGTGCCAGCAGCCAAAGGGACAGGGGGCGGTTGGAGACCCAGTACTTC.

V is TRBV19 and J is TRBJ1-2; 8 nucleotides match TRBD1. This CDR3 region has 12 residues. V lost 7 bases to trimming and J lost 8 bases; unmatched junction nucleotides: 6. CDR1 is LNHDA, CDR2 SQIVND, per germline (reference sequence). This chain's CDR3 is CASTQGARGYTF. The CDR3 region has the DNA TGTGCCAGTACCCAGGGGGCGCGAGGCTACACCTTC.

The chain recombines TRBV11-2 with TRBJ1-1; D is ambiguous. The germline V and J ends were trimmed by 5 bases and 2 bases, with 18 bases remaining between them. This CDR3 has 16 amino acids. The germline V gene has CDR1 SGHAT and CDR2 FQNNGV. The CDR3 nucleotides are TGTGCCAGCAGCCTAGGGTACAGCATATACAACACTGAAGCTTTCTTT. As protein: CASSLGYSIYNTEAFF.

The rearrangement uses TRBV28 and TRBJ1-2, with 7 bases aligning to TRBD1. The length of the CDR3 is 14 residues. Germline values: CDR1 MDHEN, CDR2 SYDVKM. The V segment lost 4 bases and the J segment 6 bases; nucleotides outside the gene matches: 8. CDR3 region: CASSSGQRNHGYTF. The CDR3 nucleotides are TGTGCCAGCAGTTCGGGACAGAGAAATCATGGCTACACCTTC.

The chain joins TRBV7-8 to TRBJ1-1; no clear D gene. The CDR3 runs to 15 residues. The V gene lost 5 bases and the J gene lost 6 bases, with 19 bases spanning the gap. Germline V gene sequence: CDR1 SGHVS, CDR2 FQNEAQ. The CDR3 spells CASSQEAYQTPEAFF. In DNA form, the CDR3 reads TGTGCCAGCAGCCAGGAGGCTTACCAAACGCCTGAAGCTTTCTTT.

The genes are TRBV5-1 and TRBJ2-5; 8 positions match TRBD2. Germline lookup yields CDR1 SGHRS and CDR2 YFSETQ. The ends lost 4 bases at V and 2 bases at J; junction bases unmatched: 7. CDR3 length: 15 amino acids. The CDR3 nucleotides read TGCGCCAGCAGCCTCCATCGGGGGGGGCAAGAGACCCAGTACTTC. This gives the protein CASSLHRGGQETQYF.

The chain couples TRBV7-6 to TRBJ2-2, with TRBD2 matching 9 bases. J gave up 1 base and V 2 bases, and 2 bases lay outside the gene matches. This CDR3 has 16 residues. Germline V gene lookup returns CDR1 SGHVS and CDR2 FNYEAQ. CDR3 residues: CASSLFSGGNTGELFF. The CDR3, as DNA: TGTGCCAGCAGCTTATTTAGCGGGGGGAACACCGGGGAGCTGTTTTTT.

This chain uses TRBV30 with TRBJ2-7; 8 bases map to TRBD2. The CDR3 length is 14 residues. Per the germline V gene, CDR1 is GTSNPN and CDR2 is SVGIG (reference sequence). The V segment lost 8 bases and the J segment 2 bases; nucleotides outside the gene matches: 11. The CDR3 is CALGGSGDPYEQYF. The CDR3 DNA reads TGTGCCCTCGGAGGTAGCGGGGACCCCTACGAGCAGTACTTC.

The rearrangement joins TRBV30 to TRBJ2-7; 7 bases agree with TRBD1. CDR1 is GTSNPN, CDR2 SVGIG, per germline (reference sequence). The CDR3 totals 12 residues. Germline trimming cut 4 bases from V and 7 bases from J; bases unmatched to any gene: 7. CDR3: CAWNRGLGEQYF. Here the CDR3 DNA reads TGTGCCTGGAACAGGGGTCTAGGGGAGCAGTACTTC. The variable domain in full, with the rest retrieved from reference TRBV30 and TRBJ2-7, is SQTIHQWPATLVQPVGSPLSLECTVEGTSNPNLYWYRQAAGRGLQLLFYSVGIGQISSEVPQNLSASRPQDRQFILSSKKLLLSDSGFYLCAWNRGLGEQYFGPGTRLTVT.

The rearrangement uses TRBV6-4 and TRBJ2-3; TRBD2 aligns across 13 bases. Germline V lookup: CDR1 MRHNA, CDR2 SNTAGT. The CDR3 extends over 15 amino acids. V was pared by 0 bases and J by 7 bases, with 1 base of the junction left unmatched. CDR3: CASSDSTSGRYTQYF. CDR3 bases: TGTGCCAGCAGTGACTCGACTAGCGGGAGGTATACGCAGTATTTT.

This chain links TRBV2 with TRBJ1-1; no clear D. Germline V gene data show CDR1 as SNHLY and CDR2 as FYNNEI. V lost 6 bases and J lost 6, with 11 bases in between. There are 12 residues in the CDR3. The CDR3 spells CASRKVGAEAFF. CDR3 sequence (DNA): TGTGCCAGCAGGAAGGTGGGCGCTGAAGCTTTCTTT. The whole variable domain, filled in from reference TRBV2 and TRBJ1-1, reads EPEVTQTPSHQVTQMGQEVILRCVPISNHLYFYWYRQILGQKVEFLVSFYNNEISEKSEIFDDQFSVERPDGSNFTLKIRSTKLEDSAMYFCASRKVGAEAFFGQGTRLTVV.

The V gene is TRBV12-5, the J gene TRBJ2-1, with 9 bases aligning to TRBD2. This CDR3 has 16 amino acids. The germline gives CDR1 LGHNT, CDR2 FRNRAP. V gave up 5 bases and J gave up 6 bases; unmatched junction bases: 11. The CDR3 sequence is CASGRPTSGTFNEQFF. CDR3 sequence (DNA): TGTGCTAGTGGTCGACCGACTAGCGGAACATTCAATGAGCAGTTCTTC.

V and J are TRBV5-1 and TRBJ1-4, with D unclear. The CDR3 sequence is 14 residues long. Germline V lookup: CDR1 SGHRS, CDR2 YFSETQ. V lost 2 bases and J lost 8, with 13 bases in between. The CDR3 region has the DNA TGCGCCAGCAGCTTTACTGGGAGTAACGAAAAACTGTTTTTT. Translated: CASSFTGSNEKLFF.

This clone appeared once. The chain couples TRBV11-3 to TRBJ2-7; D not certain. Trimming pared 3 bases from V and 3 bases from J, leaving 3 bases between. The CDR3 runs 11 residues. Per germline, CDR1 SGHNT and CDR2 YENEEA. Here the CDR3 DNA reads TGTGCCAGCAGCTTTCGCTACGAGCAGTACTTC. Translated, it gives CASSFRYEQYF. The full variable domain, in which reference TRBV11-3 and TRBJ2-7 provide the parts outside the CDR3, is EAGVVQSPRYKIIEKKQPVAFWCNPISGHNTLYWYLQNLGQGPELLIRYENEEAVDDSQLPKDRFSAERLKGVDSTLKIQPAELGDSAVYLCASSFRYEQYFGPGTRLTVT.

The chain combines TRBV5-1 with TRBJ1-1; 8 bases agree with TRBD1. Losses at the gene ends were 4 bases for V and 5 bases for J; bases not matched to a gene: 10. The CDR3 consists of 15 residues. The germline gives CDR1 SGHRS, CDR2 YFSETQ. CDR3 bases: TGCGCCAGCAGCCAAATGACAGGGGTTGGGACTGAAGCTTTCTTT. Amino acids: CASSQMTGVGTEAFF.